The rows below give T cell receptor beta chains drawn from one sample of a study of blood T cell repertoires in COVID-19. Assay used: immunoSEQ multiplex PCR; TCRdb lists only in-frame clones, some missing. The sample contains roughly 200,000 clones, roughly 80% of which appear only once. The specimen was peripheral blood. Every receptor here comes from a woman aged 80 or over with acute or convalescent COVID-19. The CDR3 runs from the conserved cysteine through the conserved F or W. The D gene is left open where the match is weak. Rows give clone size only sometimes, using once, few, many, or a class for an expanded clone.

J gene: TRBJ2-3
clone size: -
D gene: TRBD1
V gene: TRBV5-1
CDR3 protein: CASSSRTGEDTQYF
CDR3 DNA: TGCGCCAGCAGCTCGAGGACAGGGGAAGATACGCAGTATTTT

J gene: TRBJ2-3
clone size: -
D gene: TRBD2
V gene: TRBV5-1
CDR3 protein: CASSRGGTQTDTQYF
CDR3 DNA: TGCGCCAGCAGCCGGGGGGGTACTCAAACAGATACGCAGTATTTT

J gene: TRBJ1-4
clone size: -
D gene: TRBD1
V gene: TRBV7-9
CDR3 protein: CASPGQNNEKLFF
CDR3 DNA: TGTGCCAGTCCGGGACAGAATAATGAAAAACTGTTTTTT

J gene: TRBJ1-5
clone size: few
D gene: -
V gene: TRBV6-1
CDR3 protein: CASSESLSRGNQPQHF
CDR3 DNA: TGTGCCAGCAGTGAATCCTTGTCCAGGGGCAATCAGCCCCAGCATTTT

J gene: TRBJ2-1
clone size: once
D gene: TRBD2
V gene: TRBV19
CDR3 protein: CASSPTSGRVSMNEQFF
CDR3 DNA: TGTGCCAGTAGTCCGACTAGCGGGAGGGTAAGCATGAATGAGCAGTTCTTC

J gene: TRBJ2-5
clone size: once
D gene: -
V gene: TRBV29-1
CDR3 protein: CSVGRAGITQETQYF
CDR3 DNA: TGCAGCGTTGGGAGGGCTGGGATAACTCAAGAGACCCAGTACTTC

J gene: TRBJ1-6
clone size: -
D gene: -
V gene: TRBV5-1
CDR3 protein: CASSLEGRENSPLHF
CDR3 DNA: TGCGCCAGCAGCTTGGAAGGTCGGGAAAATTCACCCCTCCACTTT

J gene: TRBJ2-7
clone size: few
D gene: TRBD1
V gene: TRBV20-1
CDR3 protein: CSASAGTDSYEQYF
CDR3 DNA: TGCAGTGCTAGTGCAGGGACAGACTCCTACGAGCAGTACTTC

J gene: TRBJ2-5
clone size: -
D gene: -
V gene: TRBV4-1
CDR3 protein: CASSQVEGAQETQYF
CDR3 DNA: TGCGCCAGCAGCCAAGTGGAAGGGGCCCAAGAGACCCAGTACTTC

J gene: TRBJ1-4
clone size: -
D gene: -
V gene: TRBV10-3
CDR3 protein: CAISESGPPNEKLFF
CDR3 DNA: TGTGCCATCAGTGAGTCGGGGCCGCCTAATGAAAAACTGTTTTTT

J gene: TRBJ1-4
clone size: -
D gene: -
V gene: TRBV6-4
CDR3 protein: CASSENGNEKLFF
CDR3 DNA: TGTGCCAGCAGTGAAAACGGGAATGAAAAACTGTTTTTT

J gene: TRBJ1-2
clone size: -
D gene: TRBD1
V gene: TRBV28
CDR3 protein: CASSKAGGFDYGYTF
CDR3 DNA: TGTGCCAGCAGTAAGGCAGGGGGCTTCGACTATGGCTACACCTTC

J gene: TRBJ2-7
clone size: few
D gene: TRBD2
V gene: TRBV29-1
CDR3 protein: CSVVTSAARNEQYF
CDR3 DNA: TGCAGCGTTGTAACTAGCGCTGCTCGAAACGAGCAGTACTTC

J gene: TRBJ2-2
clone size: -
D gene: -
V gene: TRBV15
CDR3 protein: CATSRDLGEATGELFF
CDR3 DNA: TGTGCCACCAGCAGAGATCTAGGGGAAGCCACCGGGGAGCTGTTTTTT

J gene: TRBJ2-1
clone size: -
D gene: TRBD2
V gene: TRBV7-3
CDR3 protein: CASSLMVAGIGNEQFF
CDR3 DNA: TGTGCCAGCAGCTTAATGGTAGCGGGAATAGGTAATGAGCAGTTCTTC

J gene: TRBJ1-1
clone size: -
D gene: -
V gene: TRBV6-1
CDR3 protein: CASSERRLNTEAFF
CDR3 DNA: TGTGCCAGCAGTGAACGGCGGCTGAACACTGAAGCTTTCTTT

J gene: TRBJ2-1
clone size: -
D gene: -
V gene: TRBV6-5
CDR3 protein: CASISSALDNEQFF
CDR3 DNA: TGTGCCAGCATCTCTAGCGCTTTAGACAATGAGCAGTTCTTC

J gene: TRBJ2-3
clone size: -
D gene: TRBD2
V gene: TRBV28
CDR3 protein: CAYRGAGADTQYF
CDR3 DNA: TGTGCCTATCGTGGTGCGGGAGCCGATACGCAGTATTTT